A selection of T cell receptor beta chains follows, all from one sample in a study of blood T cell repertoires in COVID-19. Some clones are missing from TCRdb's copy, which holds only in-frame ones; the method was immunoSEQ multiplex PCR. The repertoire holds 200,000 to 250,000 clones, with 70% to 90% as singletons. The sample consisted of peripheral blood. The receptors were gathered from a woman aged 60-75 years with active or convalescent COVID-19. CDR3s include the opening cysteine and the closing phenylalanine or tryptophan. Fields, in order: D gene, J gene, V gene, CDR3 length, clone size, CDR3 DNA, CDR3 protein. A D gene is named only where the DNA matches it firmly. Not all rows give a size; the values are once, few, many and, for expanded clones, a class.

>-|TRBJ2-3|TRBV27|12|-
TGTGCCAGCAGTTCCTTCACAGATACGCAGTATTTT
CASSSFTDTQYF
>-|TRBJ1-1|TRBV4-1|14|few
TGCGCCAGCAGTCAGCGGCGGGAGAACACTGAAGCTTTCTTT
CASSQRRENTEAFF
>TRBD1|TRBJ2-5|TRBV10-3|13|-
TGTGCCATCAGCAGACAGGGCCAAGAGACCCAGTACTTC
CAISRQGQETQYF
>-|TRBJ1-2|TRBV7-6|13|-
TGTGCCAGCAGCCCTGTGTCTAACTATGGCTACACCTTC
CASSPVSNYGYTF
>TRBD2|TRBJ2-1|TRBV11-2|17|once
TGTGCCAGCAGCTTAGAGACTAGCGGGAGTTTTTACAATGAGCAGTTCTTC
CASSLETSGSFYNEQFF
>-|TRBJ1-5|TRBV7-9|17|-
TGTGCCAGCAGCTCAACACTTGCCCCGGGTGGCAATCAGCCCCAGCATTTT
CASSSTLAPGGNQPQHF
>TRBD1|TRBJ2-1|TRBV7-9|15|-
TGTGCCAGCAGCATGGACAGGGGCTACTACAATGAGCAGTTCTTC
CASSMDRGYYNEQFF
>-|TRBJ1-5|TRBV2|17|-
TGTGCCAGCAAACCGATGAGGGCACAGGGAGGGACTCAGCCCCAGCATTTT
CASKPMRAQGGTQPQHF
>-|TRBJ1-3|TRBV3-1/TRBV3-2|15|-
TGTGCCAGCAGCCAAGGGGCAGGGGCTGGAAACACCATATATTTT
CASSQGAGAGNTIYF
>TRBD2|TRBJ2-1|TRBV24-1|15|-
TGTGCCACCAGTGATAGACTAGCGGAGGCCAATGAGCAGTTCTTC
CATSDRLAEANEQFF
>TRBD2|TRBJ2-5|TRBV24-1|15|-
TGTGCCACCAGTGAAACTAGCGGGAGAAAAGAGACCCAGTACTTC
CATSETSGRKETQYF
>TRBD2|TRBJ2-3|TRBV3-1/TRBV3-2|16|-
TGTGCCAGCAGCCAAGGAGCGGGGGCCCCAGGAGATACGCAGTATTTT
CASSQGAGAPGDTQYF
>TRBD1|TRBJ1-4|TRBV6-5|15|-
TGTGCCAGCAGTATGCCACAGGGGGGGCCTGAAAAACTGTTTTTT
CASSMPQGGPEKLFF
>-|TRBJ1-4|TRBV12-3/TRBV12-4|13|-
TGTGCCAGCAAAGACACGGATAATGAAAAACTGTTTTTT
CASKDTDNEKLFF
>-|TRBJ1-3|TRBV19|15|-
TGTGCCAGTAGTATTGGGCCGGTCTCTGGAAACACCATATATTTT
CASSIGPVSGNTIYF
>TRBD2|TRBJ2-1|TRBV19|17|-
TGTGCCAGTAGTTGGGGGGCCGGGACTAGCGGGAGCGATGAGCAGTTCTTC
CASSWGAGTSGSDEQFF
>-|TRBJ1-2|TRBV3-1/TRBV3-2|14|-
TGTGCCAGCAGCCGGGACACCGGTTCCCGGGGCTACACCTTC
CASSRDTGSRGYTF
>TRBD1|TRBJ1-1|TRBV5-1|15|-
TGCGCCAGCAGCTTGGTTGGGACAGGGAACACTGAAGCTTTCTTT
CASSLVGTGNTEAFF